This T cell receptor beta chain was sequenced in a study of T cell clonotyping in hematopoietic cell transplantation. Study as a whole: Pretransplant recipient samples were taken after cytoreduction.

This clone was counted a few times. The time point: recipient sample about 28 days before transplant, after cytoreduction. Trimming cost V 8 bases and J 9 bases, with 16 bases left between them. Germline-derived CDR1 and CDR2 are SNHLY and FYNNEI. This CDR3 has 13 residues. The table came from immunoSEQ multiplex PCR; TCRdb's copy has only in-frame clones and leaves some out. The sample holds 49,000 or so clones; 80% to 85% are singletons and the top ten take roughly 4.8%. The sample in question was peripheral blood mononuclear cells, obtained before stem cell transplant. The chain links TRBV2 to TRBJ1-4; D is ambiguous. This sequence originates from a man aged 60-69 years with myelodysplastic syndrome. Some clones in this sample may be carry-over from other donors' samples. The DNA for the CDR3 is TGTGCCAGCGCGGGCGGGGTGGAACAAAAACTGTTTTTT. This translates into CASAGGVEQKLFF.